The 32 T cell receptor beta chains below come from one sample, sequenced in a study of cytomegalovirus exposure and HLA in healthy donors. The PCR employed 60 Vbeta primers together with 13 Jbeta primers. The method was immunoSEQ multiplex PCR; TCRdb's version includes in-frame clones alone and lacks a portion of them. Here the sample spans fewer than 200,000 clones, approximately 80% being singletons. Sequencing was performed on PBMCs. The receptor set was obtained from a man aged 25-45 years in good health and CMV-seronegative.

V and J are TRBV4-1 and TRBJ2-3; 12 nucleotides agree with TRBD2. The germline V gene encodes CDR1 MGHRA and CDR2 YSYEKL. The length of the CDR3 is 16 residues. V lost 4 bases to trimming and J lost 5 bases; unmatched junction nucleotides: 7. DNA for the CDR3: TGCGCCAGCAGCCTGGCTAGCGGGGGGGCAGTAGATACGCAGTATTTT. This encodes CASSLASGGAVDTQYF.

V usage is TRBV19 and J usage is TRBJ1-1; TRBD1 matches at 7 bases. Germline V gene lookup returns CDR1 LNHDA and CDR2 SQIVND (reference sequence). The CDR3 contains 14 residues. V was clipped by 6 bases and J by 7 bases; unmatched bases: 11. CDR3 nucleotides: TGTGCCAGTAGCGGAGGAGGGGGCCCTAGTGAAGCTTTCTTT. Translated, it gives CASSGGGGPSEAFF. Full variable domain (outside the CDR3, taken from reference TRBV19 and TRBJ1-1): DGGITQSPKYLFRKEGQNVTLSCEQNLNHDAMYWYRQDPGQGLRLIYYSQIVNDFQKGDIAEGYSVSREKKESFPLTVTSAQKNPTAFYLCASSGGGGPSEAFFGQGTRLTVV.

CDR3 DNA sequence: TGTGCCAGCAGCCTTGGGACAGAAGAGACCCAGTACTTC. Amino acid sequence: CASSLGTEETQYF. The chain links TRBV6-5 to TRBJ2-5, with 7 bases that match TRBD1. This CDR3 has 13 residues. Germline-derived CDR1 and CDR2 are MNHEY and SVGAGI. The trim removed 6 bases at V and 3 bases at J, leaving 4 bases unmatched.

The CDR3, as DNA: TGTGCCTGGAGTGGGCAGGGTCGGGACTATGGCTACACCTTC. Translation: CAWSGQGRDYGYTF. The rearrangement uses TRBV30 and TRBJ1-2; D perhaps matches TRBD1 (5 bases). Trimming cost V 1 base and J 3 bases, with 12 bases left between them. Germline loops: CDR1 GTSNPN, CDR2 SVGIG (reference sequence). CDR3 length: 14 residues. Full variable domain (rest looked up from reference TRBV30 and TRBJ1-2): SQTIHQWPATLVQPVGSPLSLECTVEGTSNPNLYWYRQAAGRGLQLLFYSVGIGQISSEVPQNLSASRPQDRQFILSSKKLLLSDSGFYLCAWSGQGRDYGYTFGSGTRLTVV.

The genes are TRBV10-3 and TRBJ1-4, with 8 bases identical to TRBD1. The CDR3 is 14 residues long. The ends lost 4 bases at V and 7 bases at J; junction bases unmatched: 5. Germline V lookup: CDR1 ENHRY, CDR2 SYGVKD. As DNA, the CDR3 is TGTGCCATCAGTGGTGGACAGGGACTTGAAAAACTGTTTTTT. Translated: CAISGGQGLEKLFF.

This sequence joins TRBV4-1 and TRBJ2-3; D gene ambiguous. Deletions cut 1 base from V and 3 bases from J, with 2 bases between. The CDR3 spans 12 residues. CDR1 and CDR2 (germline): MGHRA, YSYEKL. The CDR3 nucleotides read TGCGCCAGCAGCCAAGTAACAGATACGCAGTATTTT. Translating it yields CASSQVTDTQYF.

The CDR3 spells CASSPGQGREKLFF. Written as DNA, the CDR3 is TGCGCCAGCAGCCCCGGACAGGGGCGTGAAAAACTGTTTTTT. J is TRBJ1-4 and V is TRBV4-3, with 9 positions matching TRBD1. V trimming: 4 bases; J trimming: 7 bases; junction bases outside the gene matches: 4. CDR1 is LGHNA, CDR2 YSLEER, per germline. CDR3 size: 14 residues.

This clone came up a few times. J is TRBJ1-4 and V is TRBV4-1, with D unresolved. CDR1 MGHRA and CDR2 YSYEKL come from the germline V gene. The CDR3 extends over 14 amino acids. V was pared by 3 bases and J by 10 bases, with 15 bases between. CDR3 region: CASSQPREERKLFF. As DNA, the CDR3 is TGCGCCAGCAGCCAGCCCCGGGAGGAGAGAAAACTGTTTTTT.

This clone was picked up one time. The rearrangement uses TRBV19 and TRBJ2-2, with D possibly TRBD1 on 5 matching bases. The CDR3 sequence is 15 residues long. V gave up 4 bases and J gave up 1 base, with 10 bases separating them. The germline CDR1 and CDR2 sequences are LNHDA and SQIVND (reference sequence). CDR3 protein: CASSSRTLNTGELFF. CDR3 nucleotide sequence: TGTGCCAGTAGTAGTAGGACACTGAACACCGGGGAGCTGTTTTTT.

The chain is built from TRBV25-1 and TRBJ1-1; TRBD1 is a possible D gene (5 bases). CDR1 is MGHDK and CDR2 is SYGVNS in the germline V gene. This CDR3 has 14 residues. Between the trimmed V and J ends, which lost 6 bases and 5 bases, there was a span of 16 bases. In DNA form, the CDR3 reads TGTGCCAGCAGCGTTGATAGGGGTCGGACTGAAGCTTTCTTT. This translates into CASSVDRGRTEAFF.

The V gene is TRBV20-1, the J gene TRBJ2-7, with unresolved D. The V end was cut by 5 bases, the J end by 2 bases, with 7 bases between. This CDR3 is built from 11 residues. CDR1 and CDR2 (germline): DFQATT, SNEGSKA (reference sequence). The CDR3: CSAPLTYEQYF. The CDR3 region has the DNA TGCAGTGCTCCTTTAACCTACGAGCAGTACTTC.

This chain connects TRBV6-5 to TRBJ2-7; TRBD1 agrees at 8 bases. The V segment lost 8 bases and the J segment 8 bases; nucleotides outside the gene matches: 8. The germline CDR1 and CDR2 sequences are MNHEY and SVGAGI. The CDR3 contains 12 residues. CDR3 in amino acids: CASSQTGDKQYF. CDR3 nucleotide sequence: TGTGCCAGCTCCCAGACAGGGGATAAGCAGTACTTC.

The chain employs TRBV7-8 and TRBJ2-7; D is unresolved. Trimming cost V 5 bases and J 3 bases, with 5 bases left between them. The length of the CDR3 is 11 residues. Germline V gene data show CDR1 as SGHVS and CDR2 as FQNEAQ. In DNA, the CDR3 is TGTGCCAGCAGCCCAGGCTACGAGCAGTACTTC. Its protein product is CASSPGYEQYF. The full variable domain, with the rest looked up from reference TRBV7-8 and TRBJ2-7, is GAGVSQSPRYKVAKRGQDVALRCDPISGHVSLFWYQQALGQGPEFLTYFQNEAQLDKSGLPSDRFFAERPEGSVSTLKIQRTQQEDSAVYLCASSPGYEQYFGPGTRLTVT.

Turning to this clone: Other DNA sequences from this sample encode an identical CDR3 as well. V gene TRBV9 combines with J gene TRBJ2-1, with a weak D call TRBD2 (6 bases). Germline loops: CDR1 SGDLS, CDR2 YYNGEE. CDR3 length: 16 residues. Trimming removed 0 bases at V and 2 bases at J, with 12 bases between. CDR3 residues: CASSVGGSGTYNEQFF. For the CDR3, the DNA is TGTGCCAGCAGCGTAGGAGGTAGCGGCACCTACAATGAGCAGTTCTTC.

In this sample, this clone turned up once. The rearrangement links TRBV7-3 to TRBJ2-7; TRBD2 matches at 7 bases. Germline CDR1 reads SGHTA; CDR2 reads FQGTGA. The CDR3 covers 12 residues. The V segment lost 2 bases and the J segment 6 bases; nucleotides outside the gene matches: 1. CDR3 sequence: CASSLGGGEQYF. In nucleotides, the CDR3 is TGTGCCAGCAGCTTAGGGGGGGGCGAGCAGTACTTC. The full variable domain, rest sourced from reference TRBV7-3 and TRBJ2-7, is GAGVSQTPSNKVTEKGKYVELRCDPISGHTALYWYRQSLGQGPEFLIYFQGTGAADDSGLPNDRFFAVRPEGSVSTLKIQRTERGDSAVYLCASSLGGGEQYFGPGTRLTVT.

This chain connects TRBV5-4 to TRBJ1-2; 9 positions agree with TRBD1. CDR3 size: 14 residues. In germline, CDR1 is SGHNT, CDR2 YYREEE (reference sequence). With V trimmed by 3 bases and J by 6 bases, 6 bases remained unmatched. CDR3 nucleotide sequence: TGTGCCAGCAGCTCTACAGGGGGCGTGGATGGCTACACCTTC. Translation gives CASSSTGGVDGYTF. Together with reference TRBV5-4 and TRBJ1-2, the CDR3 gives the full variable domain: ETGVTQSPTHLIKTRGQQVTLRCSSQSGHNTVSWYQQALGQGPQFIFQYYREEENGRGNFPPRFSGLQFPNYSSELNVNALELDDSALYLCASSSTGGVDGYTFGSGTRLTVV.

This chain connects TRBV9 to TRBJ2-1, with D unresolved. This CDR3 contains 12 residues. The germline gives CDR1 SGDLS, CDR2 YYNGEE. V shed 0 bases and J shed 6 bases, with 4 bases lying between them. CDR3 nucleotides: TGTGCCAGCAGCGTAGTCAGCAATGAGCAGTTCTTC. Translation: CASSVVSNEQFF.

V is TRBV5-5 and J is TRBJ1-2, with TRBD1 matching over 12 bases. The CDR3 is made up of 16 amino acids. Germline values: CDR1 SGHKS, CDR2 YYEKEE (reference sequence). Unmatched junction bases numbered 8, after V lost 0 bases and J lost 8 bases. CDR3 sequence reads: CASSLDPRDRGHGYTF. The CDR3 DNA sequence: TGTGCCAGCAGCTTGGATCCCCGGGACAGGGGGCACGGCTACACCTTC.

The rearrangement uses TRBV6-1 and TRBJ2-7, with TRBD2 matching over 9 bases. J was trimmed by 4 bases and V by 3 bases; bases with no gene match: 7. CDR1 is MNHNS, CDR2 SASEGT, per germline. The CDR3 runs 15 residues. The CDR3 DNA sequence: TGTGCCAGCAGTGATCGCGGGGGGGGGTGGTACGAGCAGTACTTC. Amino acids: CASSDRGGGWYEQYF.

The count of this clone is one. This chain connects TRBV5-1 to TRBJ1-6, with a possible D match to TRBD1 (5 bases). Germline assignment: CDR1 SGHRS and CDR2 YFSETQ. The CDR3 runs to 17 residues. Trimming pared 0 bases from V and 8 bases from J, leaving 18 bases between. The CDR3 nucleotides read TGCGCCAGCAGCTTGGGGGGCGAACAGTTCGTATATTCACCCCTCCACTTT. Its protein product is CASSLGGEQFVYSPLHF.

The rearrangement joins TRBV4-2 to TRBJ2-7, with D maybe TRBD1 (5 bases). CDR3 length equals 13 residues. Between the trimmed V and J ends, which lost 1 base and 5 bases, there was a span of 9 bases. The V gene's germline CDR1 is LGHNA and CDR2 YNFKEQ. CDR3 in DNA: TGTGCCAGCAGCCAAGTAGGGGTCCACGAGCAGTACTTC. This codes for CASSQVGVHEQYF.

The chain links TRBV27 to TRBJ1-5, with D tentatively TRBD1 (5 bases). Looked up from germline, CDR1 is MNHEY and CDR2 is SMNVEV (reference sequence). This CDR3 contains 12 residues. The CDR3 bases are TGTGCATCAGGGTCGAGCAATCAGCCCCAGCATTTT. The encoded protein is CASGSSNQPQHF.

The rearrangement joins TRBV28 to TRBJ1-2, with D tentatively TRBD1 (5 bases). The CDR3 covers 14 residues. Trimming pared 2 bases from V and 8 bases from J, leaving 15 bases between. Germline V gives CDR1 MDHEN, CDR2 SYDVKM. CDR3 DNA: TGTGCCAGCAGTTTACCCGGCAGGGTTTGGGGCTACACCTTC. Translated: CASSLPGRVWGYTF.

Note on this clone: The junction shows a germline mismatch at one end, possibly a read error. The CDR3 DNA reads TGTACCAGCAGCCCTAGGGGTGTAGGCACCGGGGAGCTGTTTTTT. Amino acids: CTSSPRGVGTGELFF. J is TRBJ2-2 and V is TRBV7-9, with a tentative D call TRBD1 (5 bases). The CDR3 contains 15 residues. Germline CDR1 reads SEHNR; CDR2 reads FQNEAQ (reference sequence).

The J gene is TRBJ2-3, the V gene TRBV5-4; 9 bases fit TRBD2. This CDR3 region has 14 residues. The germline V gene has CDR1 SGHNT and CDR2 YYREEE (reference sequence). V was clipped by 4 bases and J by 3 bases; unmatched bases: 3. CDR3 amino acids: CASSPSGRTDTQYF. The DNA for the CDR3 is TGTGCCAGCAGCCCGAGCGGGAGGACAGATACGCAGTATTTT.

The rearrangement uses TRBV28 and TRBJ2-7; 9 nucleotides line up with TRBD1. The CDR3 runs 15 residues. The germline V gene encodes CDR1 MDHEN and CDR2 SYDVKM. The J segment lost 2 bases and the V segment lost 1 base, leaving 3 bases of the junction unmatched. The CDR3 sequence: CASSLSGTGTYEQYF. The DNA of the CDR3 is TGTGCCAGCAGTTTATCCGGGACAGGGACCTACGAGCAGTACTTC.

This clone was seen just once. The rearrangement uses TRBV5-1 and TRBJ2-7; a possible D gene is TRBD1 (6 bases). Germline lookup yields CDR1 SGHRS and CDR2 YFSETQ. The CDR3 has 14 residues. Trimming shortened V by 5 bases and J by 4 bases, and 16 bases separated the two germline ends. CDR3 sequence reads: CASSQGSREYEQYF. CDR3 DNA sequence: TGCGCCAGCAGTCAGGGGAGCAGAGAATACGAGCAGTACTTC.

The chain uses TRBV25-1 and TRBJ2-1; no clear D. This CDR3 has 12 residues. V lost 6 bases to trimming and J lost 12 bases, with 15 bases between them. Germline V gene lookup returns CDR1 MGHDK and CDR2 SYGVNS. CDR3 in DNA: TGTGCCAGCAGGGGTCGGTCGGGTTTGCAGTTCTTC. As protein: CASRGRSGLQFF.

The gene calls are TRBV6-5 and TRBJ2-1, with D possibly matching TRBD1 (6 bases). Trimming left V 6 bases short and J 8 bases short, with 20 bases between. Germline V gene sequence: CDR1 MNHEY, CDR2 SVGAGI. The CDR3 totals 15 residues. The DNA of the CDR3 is TGTGCCAGCAGCCCGACAGGTTTGATGGTGGATGAGCAGTTCTTC. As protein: CASSPTGLMVDEQFF.

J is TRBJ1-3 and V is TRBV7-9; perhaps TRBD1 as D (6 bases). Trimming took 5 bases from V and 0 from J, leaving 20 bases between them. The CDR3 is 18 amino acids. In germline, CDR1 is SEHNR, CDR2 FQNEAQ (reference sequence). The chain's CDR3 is CASSPRIRGPISGNTIYF. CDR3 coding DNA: TGTGCCAGCAGCCCACGTATCAGGGGCCCCATCTCTGGAAACACCATATATTTT.

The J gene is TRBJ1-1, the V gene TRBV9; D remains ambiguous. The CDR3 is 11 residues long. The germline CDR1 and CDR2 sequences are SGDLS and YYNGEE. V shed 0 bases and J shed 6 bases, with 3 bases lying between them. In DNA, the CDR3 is TGTGCCAGCAGCGTAGCCTCTGAAGCTTTCTTT. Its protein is CASSVASEAFF. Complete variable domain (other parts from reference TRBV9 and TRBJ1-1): DSGVTQTPKHLITATGQRVTLRCSPRSGDLSVYWYQQSLDQGLQFLIQYYNGEERAKGNILERFSAQQFPDLHSELNLSSLELGDSALYFCASSVASEAFFGQGTRLTVV.

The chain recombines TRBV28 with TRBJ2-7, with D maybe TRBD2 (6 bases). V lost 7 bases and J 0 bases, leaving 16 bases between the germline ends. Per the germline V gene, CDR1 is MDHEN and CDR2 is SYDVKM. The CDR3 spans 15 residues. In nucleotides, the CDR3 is TGTGCCAGCAAGCTCCGGGGGTTGAGCTCCTACGAGCAGTACTTC. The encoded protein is CASKLRGLSSYEQYF.